This TCR beta chain was recorded in a study of glioma-infiltrating T cells after dendritic cell vaccination. On the study more broadly: At biweekly intervals, patients got three intradermal dendritic cell vaccine injections. Study results and limitations: Estimated pretreatment TIL content predicted outcome after dendritic cell vaccination.

As regards this clone: The antigen remains undetermined.

V lost 0 bases to trimming and J lost 3 bases, with 6 bases between them. CDR1 and CDR2 from the germline V gene are GTSNPN and SVGIG (reference sequence). The length of the CDR3 is 12 residues. The PCR used 60 V beta and 13 J beta primers. Sequencing used immunoSEQ multiplex PCR; TCRdb keeps in-frame clones, though not all of them. The sample includes around 96,000 clones, about 79% of them seen just once. The chain carries TRBV30 and TRBJ2-7; no definite D call. The sample consisted of blood, taken before dendritic cell vaccination. The clonotype comes from a human donor with glioblastoma. CDR3 in DNA: TGTGCCTGGAGTGTACTTGGCTACGAGCAGTACTTC. Protein product: CAWSVLGYEQYF.